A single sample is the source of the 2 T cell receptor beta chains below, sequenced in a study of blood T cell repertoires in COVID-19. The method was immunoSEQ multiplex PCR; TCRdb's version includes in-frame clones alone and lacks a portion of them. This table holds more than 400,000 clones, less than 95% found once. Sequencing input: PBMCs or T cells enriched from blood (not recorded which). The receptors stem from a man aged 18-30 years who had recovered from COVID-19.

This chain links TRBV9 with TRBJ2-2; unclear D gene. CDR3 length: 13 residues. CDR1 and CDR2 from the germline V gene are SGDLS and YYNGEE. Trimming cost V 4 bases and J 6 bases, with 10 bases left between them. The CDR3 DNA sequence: TGTGCCAGCAGCCCAATCCAGGCCGGGGAGCTGTTTTTT. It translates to CASSPIQAGELFF.

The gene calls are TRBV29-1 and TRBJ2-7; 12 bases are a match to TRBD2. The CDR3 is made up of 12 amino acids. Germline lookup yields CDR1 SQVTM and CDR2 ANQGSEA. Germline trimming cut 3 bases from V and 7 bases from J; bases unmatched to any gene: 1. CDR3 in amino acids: CSVEGTSGEQYF. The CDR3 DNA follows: TGCAGCGTTGAGGGGACTAGCGGGGAGCAGTACTTC.